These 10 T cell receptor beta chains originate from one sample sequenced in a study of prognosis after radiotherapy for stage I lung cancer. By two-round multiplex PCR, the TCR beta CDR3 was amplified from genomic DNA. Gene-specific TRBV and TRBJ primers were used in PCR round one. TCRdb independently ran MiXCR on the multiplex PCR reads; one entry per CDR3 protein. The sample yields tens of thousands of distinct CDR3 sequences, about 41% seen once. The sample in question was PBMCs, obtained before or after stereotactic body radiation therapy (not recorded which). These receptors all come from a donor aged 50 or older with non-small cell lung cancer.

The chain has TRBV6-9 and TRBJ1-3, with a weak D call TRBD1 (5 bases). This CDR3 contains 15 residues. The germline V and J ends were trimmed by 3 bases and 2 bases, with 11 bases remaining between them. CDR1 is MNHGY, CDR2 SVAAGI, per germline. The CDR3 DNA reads TGTGCCAGCAGTTACTCTGGGGGGACTGGAAACACCATATATTTT. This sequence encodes CASSYSGGTGNTIYF.

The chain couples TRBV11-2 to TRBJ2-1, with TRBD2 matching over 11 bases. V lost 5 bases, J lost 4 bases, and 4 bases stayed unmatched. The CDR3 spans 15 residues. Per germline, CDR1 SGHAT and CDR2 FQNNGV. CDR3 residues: CASSVAGGIYNEQFF. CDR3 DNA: TGTGCCAGCAGCGTAGCGGGAGGGATTTACAATGAGCAGTTCTTC.

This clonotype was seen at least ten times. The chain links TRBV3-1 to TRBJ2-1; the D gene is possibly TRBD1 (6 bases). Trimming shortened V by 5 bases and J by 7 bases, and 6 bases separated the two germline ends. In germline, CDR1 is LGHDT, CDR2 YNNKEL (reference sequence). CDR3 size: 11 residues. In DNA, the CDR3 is TGTGCCAGCAGCACAGGGAATGAGCAGTTCTTC. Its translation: CASSTGNEQFF.

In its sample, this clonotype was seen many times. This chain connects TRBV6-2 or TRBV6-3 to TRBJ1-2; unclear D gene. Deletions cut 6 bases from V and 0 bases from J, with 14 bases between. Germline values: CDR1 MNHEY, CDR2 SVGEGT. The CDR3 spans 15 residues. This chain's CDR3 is CASRPRHDPNYGYTF. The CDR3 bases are TGTGCCAGCAGACCCCGACACGACCCTAACTATGGCTACACCTTC.

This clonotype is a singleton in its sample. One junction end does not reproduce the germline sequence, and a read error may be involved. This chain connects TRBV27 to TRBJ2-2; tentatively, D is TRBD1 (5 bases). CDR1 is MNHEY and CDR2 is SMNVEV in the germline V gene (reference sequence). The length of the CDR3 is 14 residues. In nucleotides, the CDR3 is TGTGCCATCAGTTTGGGGTGGGGCACCTGGGAGCTGTTTTTT. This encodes CAISLGWGTWELFF.

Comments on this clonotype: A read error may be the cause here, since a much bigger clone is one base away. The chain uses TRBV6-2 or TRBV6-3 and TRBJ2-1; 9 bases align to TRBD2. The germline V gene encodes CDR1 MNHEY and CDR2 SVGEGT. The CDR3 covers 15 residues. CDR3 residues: CAGSELAGSYNEQFF. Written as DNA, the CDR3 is TGTGCCGGCAGTGAACTAGCGGGCTCCTACAATGAGCAGTTCTTC.

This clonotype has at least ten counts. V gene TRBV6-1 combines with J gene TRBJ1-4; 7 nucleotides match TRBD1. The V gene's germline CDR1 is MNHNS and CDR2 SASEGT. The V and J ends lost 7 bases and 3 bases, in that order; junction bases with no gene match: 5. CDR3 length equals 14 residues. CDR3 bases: TGTGCCAGCAAGCCCGGGACAGCTAATGAAAAACTGTTTTTT. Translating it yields CASKPGTANEKLFF.

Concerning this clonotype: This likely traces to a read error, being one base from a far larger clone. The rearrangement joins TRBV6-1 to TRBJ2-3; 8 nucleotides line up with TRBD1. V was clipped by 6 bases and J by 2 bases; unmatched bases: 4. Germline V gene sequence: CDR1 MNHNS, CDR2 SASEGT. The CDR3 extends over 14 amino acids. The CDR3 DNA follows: TGTGCCAGCAGACCGGGACAGGTCACAGATACGCAGTATTTT. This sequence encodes CASRPGQVTDTQYF.

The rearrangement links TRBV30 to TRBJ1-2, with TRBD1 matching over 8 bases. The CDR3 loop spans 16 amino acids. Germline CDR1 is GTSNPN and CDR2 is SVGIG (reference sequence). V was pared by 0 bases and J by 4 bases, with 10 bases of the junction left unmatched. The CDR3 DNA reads TGTGCCTGGAGTGTATTCGGGACAGGAGGCAGCTATGGCTACACCTTC. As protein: CAWSVFGTGGSYGYTF.

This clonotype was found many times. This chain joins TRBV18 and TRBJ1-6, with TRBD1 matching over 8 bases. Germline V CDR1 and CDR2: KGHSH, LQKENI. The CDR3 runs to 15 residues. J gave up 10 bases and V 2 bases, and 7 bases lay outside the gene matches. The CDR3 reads CASSPRTGRNSPLHF. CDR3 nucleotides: TGTGCCAGCTCACCAAGGACAGGGCGGAACTCACCCCTCCACTTT.